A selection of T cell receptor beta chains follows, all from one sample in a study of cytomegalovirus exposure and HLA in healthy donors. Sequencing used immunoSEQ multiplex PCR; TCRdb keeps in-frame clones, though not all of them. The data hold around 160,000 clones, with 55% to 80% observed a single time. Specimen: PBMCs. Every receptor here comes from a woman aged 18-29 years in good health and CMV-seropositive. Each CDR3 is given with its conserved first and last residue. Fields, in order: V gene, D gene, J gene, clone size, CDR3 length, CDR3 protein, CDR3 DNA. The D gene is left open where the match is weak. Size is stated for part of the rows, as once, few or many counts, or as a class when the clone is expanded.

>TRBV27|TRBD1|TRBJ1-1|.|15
CASLPVGGRSTEAFF
TGTGCCAGCTTACCAGTAGGGGGCAGAAGCACTGAAGCTTTCTTT
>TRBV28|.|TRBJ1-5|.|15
CASRPAGALNQPQHF
TGTGCCAGCAGACCTGCGGGGGCCCTTAATCAGCCCCAGCATTTT
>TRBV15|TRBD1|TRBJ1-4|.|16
CATSRERQGANEKLFF
TGTGCCACCAGCAGAGAGAGACAGGGGGCAAATGAAAAACTGTTTTTT
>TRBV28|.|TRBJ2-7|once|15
CASSFSGLTSYEQYF
TGTGCCAGCAGTTTCTCGGGACTTACCTCCTACGAGCAGTACTTC
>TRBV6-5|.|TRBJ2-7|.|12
CASGRNTYEQYF
TGTGCCAGCGGGAGGAACACCTACGAGCAGTACTTC
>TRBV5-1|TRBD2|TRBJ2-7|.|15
CASSLDRGVAYEQYF
TGCGCCAGCAGCTTGGATCGGGGGGTAGCCTACGAGCAGTACTTC
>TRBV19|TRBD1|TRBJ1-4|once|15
CASNRRGTEGEKLFF
TGTGCCAGTAATCGTCGGGGGACAGAGGGTGAAAAACTGTTTTTT
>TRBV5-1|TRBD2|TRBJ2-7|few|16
CASSLRLAGVSYEQYF
TGCGCCAGCAGCCTCCGACTAGCGGGGGTCTCCTACGAGCAGTACTTC
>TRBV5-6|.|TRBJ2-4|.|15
CASGRAGSAKNIQYF
TGTGCCAGCGGTCGTGCAGGGTCGGCCAAAAACATTCAGTACTTC
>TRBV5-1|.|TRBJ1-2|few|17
CASSLFMPGVSNYGYTF
TGCGCCAGCAGCTTGTTTATGCCAGGGGTGTCCAACTATGGCTACACCTTC
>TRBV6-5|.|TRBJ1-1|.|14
CASTLNRVGTEAFF
TGTGCCAGCACCTTAAACAGGGTTGGCACTGAAGCTTTCTTT
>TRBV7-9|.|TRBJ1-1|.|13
CVFQEGMNTEAFF
TGTGTCTTCCAGGAGGGGATGAACACTGAAGCTTTCTTT
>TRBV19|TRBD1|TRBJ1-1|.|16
CASSNLDRGSGTEAFF
TGTGCCAGTAGTAACCTAGACAGGGGCAGTGGAACTGAAGCTTTCTTT
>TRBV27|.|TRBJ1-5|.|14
CASSLSGFNQPQHF
TGTGCCAGCAGTTTGTCGGGATTCAATCAGCCCCAGCATTTT
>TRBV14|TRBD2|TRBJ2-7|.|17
CASSQEGSGIRSYEQYF
TGTGCCAGCAGCCAAGAGGGTAGCGGGATCCGCTCCTACGAGCAGTACTTC
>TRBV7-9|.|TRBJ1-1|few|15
CASSSPQAGNTEAFF
TGTGCCAGCAGCTCCCCCCAGGCAGGGAACACTGAAGCTTTCTTT
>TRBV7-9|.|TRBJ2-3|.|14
CASSAAGIGDTQYF
TGTGCCAGCAGCGCGGCAGGGATCGGGGATACGCAGTATTTT
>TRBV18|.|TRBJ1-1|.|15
CASSPPQGSRTEAFF
TGTGCCAGCTCACCACCACAGGGTTCGAGGACTGAAGCTTTCTTT
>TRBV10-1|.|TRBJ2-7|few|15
CASTPVQVVAYEQYF
TGCGCCAGCACCCCGGTACAGGTCGTAGCCTACGAGCAGTACTTC
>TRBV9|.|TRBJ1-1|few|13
CASSFQGGTEAFF
TGTGCCAGCAGCTTCCAGGGAGGCACTGAAGCTTTCTTT
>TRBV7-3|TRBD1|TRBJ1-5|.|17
CASSPGTEPYSNQPQHF
TGTGCCAGCAGTCCCGGGACAGAGCCTTATAGCAATCAGCCCCAGCATTTT
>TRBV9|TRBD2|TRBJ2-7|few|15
CASSVDTGGPREQYF
TGTGCCAGCAGCGTAGATACGGGAGGGCCTCGCGAGCAGTACTTC
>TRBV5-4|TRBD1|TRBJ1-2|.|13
CASSGTGGYGYTF
TGTGCCAGCAGCGGGACAGGGGGCTATGGCTACACCTTC
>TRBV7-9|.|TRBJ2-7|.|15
CASSARTGLSYEQYF
TGTGCCAGCAGCGCAAGAACGGGTTTGTCATACGAGCAGTACTTC
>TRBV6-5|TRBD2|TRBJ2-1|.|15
CASSYSPSGYNEQFF
TGTGCCAGCAGTTACTCTCCTAGCGGCTACAATGAGCAGTTCTTC
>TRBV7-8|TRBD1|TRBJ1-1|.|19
CASSLGPGQVIRERTEAFF
TGTGCCAGCAGCTTAGGACCGGGACAGGTGATTAGGGAAAGAACTGAAGCTTTCTTT
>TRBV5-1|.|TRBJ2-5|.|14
CASSLAANQETQYF
TGCGCCAGCAGCTTGGCTGCGAACCAAGAGACCCAGTACTTC
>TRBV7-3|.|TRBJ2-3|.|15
CASSLGGLSTDTQYF
TGTGCCAGCAGCTTAGGTGGGCTTAGCACAGATACGCAGTATTTT
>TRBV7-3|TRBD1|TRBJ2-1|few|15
CASSGGTGFYNEQFF
TGTGCCAGCAGCGGGGGGACAGGGTTCTACAATGAGCAGTTCTTC
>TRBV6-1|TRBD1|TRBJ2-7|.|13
CASNRDSSYEQYF
TGTGCCAGCAACCGGGACAGTTCCTACGAGCAGTACTTC
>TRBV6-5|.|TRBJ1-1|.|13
CASSYSEGRIAFF
TGTGCCAGCAGTTACTCGGAGGGTCGGATAGCTTTCTTT
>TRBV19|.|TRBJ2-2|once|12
CASSPSTGELFF
TGTGCCAGTAGTCCGAGCACCGGGGAGCTGTTTTTT